Below, 32 T cell receptor beta chains from the same sample are listed, as sequenced in a study of T cells after yellow fever vaccination. One entry per CDR3 protein results from TCRdb running MiXCR on the 5' RACE reads. Among around 100,000 distinct CDR3 sequences listed, around 8.6% were seen once. Sequences were derived from CD8+ T cells sorted from PBMCs, sampled 45 days after the yellow fever booster vaccination. The receptor source for this set is a man under 40 who received the YFV17D yellow fever vaccine.

This clonotype showed up many times. The gene calls are TRBV19 and TRBJ2-1; D remains ambiguous. Germline lookup yields CDR1 LNHDA and CDR2 SQIVND (reference sequence). Trimming stripped 1 base from V and 4 bases from J, with 17 bases between. This CDR3 spans 17 amino acids. The CDR3 bases are TGTGCCAGTAGTATAGTGGTATCGGCTGTGGGTTACAATGAGCAGTTCTTC. Translating gives CASSIVVSAVGYNEQFF.

This clonotype was found many times. The V and J genes are TRBV21-1 and TRBJ2-2; the table's D gene call, TRBD2, was not cross checked with the DNA. TRBV21-1 is assigned pseudogene status. The CDR3 length is 18 residues. The CDR3 coding sequence is TGTGCCAGCAGCATGACTCTAGCGGCCCAACCGACTGGCGGGGAGCTGTTTTTT. Protein product: CASSMTLAAQPTGGELFF.

The table lists this clonotype with many counts. The chain joins TRBV2 to TRBJ2-1, with D perhaps given as TRBD1 or TRBD2 (5 bases each). V was clipped by 4 bases and J by 4 bases, with 5 bases between them. Germline V lookup: CDR1 SNHLY, CDR2 FYNNEI. The CDR3 has 12 amino acids. The CDR3 bases are TGTGCCAGCAGTGGGGGGTACAATGAGCAGTTCTTC. Protein sequence: CASSGGYNEQFF.

This clonotype was seen more than once but under ten times. A read error is possible here, since a much larger clone lies one base away. The rearrangement links TRBV6-1 to TRBJ2-7, with 11 bases lining up with TRBD1. Germline trimming cut 5 bases from V and 3 bases from J; bases unmatched to any gene: 3. Germline CDR1 is MNHNS and CDR2 is SASEGT. CDR3 length equals 14 residues. The CDR3 spells CASSTGTGGYEQYF. For the CDR3, the DNA is TGTGCCAGCAGTACCGGGACAGGGGGCTACGAGCAGTACTTC.

This clonotype showed up just a few times. V gene TRBV6-1 combines with J gene TRBJ2-7; D is tentatively TRBD1 or TRBD2 (5 bases each). Germline V gene lookup returns CDR1 MNHNS and CDR2 SASEGT. The ends were cut back, 4 bases at V and 1 base at J, with 11 bases in the middle. The CDR3 sequence is 14 residues long. The chain's CDR3 is CASSGWGSSYEQYF. CDR3 nucleotides: TGTGCCAGCAGTGGCTGGGGGTCATCCTACGAGCAGTACTTC.

The chain employs TRBV3-1 and TRBJ2-1; tentatively, D is TRBD2 (5 bases). Germline V CDR1 and CDR2: LGHDT, YNNKEL (reference sequence). This CDR3 contains 19 residues. In nucleotides, the CDR3 is TGTACCTTCAGCCAAGTAATTGAGGGTATACCCTTCACGTCCAATGAGCAGTTCTTC. It yields the protein CTFSQVIEGIPFTSNEQFF.

This clonotype has at least ten counts. The V gene is TRBV12-3 or TRBV12-4, the J gene TRBJ2-5, with D possibly being TRBD1 or TRBD2 (5 bases each). V shed 3 bases and J shed 5 bases, with 10 bases lying between them. This CDR3 has 13 amino acids. This CDR3 reads CASSFGDGETQYF. In nucleotides, the CDR3 is TGTGCCAGCAGTTTTGGGGACGGGGAGACCCAGTACTTC.

This clonotype showed up just a few times. The chain is built from TRBV6-5 and TRBJ2-3; D is uncertain. Germline CDR1 reads MNHEY; CDR2 reads SVGAGI. Trimming cost V 4 bases and J 7 bases, with 6 bases left between them. There are 11 residues in the CDR3. In DNA form, the CDR3 reads TGTGCCAGCAGTTTAGGGTATACGCAGTATTTT. Translating gives CASSLGYTQYF.

The table lists this clonotype with many counts. CDR3 sequence (DNA): TGTGCCAGCAGCTTTGTGGGCCACGAGCAGTACTTC. Translation gives CASSFVGHEQYF. V and J are TRBV7-9 and TRBJ2-7; D remains ambiguous. The V and J ends lost 3 bases and 5 bases respectively, with 8 bases between them. This CDR3 comprises 12 residues. Germline V CDR1 and CDR2: SEHNR, FQNEAQ (reference sequence).

This clonotype was counted many times. The genes are TRBV28 and TRBJ2-2, with D perhaps TRBD1 (5 bases). The ends were cut back, 5 bases at V and 6 bases at J, with 10 bases in the middle. The CDR3 contains 13 residues. Per the germline V gene, CDR1 is MDHEN and CDR2 is SYDVKM. The CDR3 region has the DNA TGTGCCAGCAGTGTTTTACAGGCCGGGGAGCTGTTTTTT. This sequence encodes CASSVLQAGELFF.

This clonotype was recorded many times. This chain connects TRBV6-5 to TRBJ2-1, with a weak D call TRBD1 (5 bases). From germline, CDR1 is MNHEY and CDR2 SVGAGI. This CDR3 comprises 13 residues. The V gene lost 2 bases and the J gene lost 7 bases, with 9 bases spanning the gap. The CDR3: CASSYGRANEQFF. CDR3 bases: TGTGCCAGCAGTTACGGCAGGGCAAATGAGCAGTTCTTC.

This clonotype showed up many times. The chain links TRBV12-3 or TRBV12-4 to TRBJ2-2, with a weak D call TRBD1 (6 bases). Trimming removed 5 bases at V and 1 base at J, with 14 bases between. The CDR3 runs to 16 residues. CDR3 in amino acids: CASSTYTGRNTGELFF. The CDR3 DNA reads TGTGCCAGCAGTACGTATACAGGGAGGAACACCGGGGAGCTGTTTTTT.

On this clonotype: A much more abundant neighbour one base away suggests this may be a read error. The chain is built from TRBV7-9 and TRBJ2-7, with TRBD1 matching over 7 bases. CDR3 length: 17 residues. Germline CDR1 is SEHNR and CDR2 is FQNEAQ (reference sequence). CDR3 nucleotide sequence: TGTCCCAGCAGCTTAGCGCAAGGCAGGGGGATACTTTACGAGCAGTACTTC. Residues: CPSSLAQGRGILYEQYF.

The table lists this clonotype with many counts. The chain combines TRBV11-2 with TRBJ2-3; possibly TRBD1 for D (5 bases). CDR3 length: 17 residues. Germline CDR1 reads SGHAT; CDR2 reads FQNNGV. The ends were cut back, 4 bases at V and 2 bases at J, with 19 bases in the middle. The CDR3 bases are TGTGCCAGCAGCTCCGAAGACAGAGCTTCTTTCACAGATACGCAGTATTTT. Encoded protein: CASSSEDRASFTDTQYF.

CDR3 residues: CASSLSSGGLNEQFF. CDR3 DNA: TGCGCCAGCAGCTTGTCGAGCGGGGGTTTGAATGAGCAGTTCTTC. The chain employs TRBV5-1 and TRBJ2-1; 8 bases align to TRBD2. The V gene's germline CDR1 is SGHRS and CDR2 YFSETQ. The CDR3 contains 15 residues. Trimming took 1 base from V and 7 from J; bases not matched to a gene: 7.

This clonotype was counted many times. The J gene is TRBJ1-1, the V gene TRBV20-1; TRBD1 aligns across 8 bases. The CDR3 runs to 16 residues. The ends lost 1 base at V and 4 bases at J; junction bases unmatched: 11. CDR1 is DFQATT and CDR2 is SNEGSKA in the germline V gene (reference sequence). CDR3 in DNA: TGCAGTGCTAGAGTACTAATTGACAGGGGCGTCACTGAAGCTTTCTTT. It is translated as CSARVLIDRGVTEAFF.

With respect to this clonotype: Since a much larger clone is just one base distant, this may be a read error. In nucleotides, the CDR3 is TGTGCCAGCAGAACGGGAGCAGCGGACTACAATGAGCAGTTCTTC. It yields the protein CASRTGAADYNEQFF. The V call is TRBV6-1, the J call TRBJ2-1; D is possibly TRBD2 (6 bases). V dropped 6 bases and J dropped 3 bases, with 15 bases sitting between them. CDR1 and CDR2 (germline): MNHNS, SASEGT. CDR3 length: 15 amino acids.

This clonotype showed up many times. V usage is TRBV14 and J usage is TRBJ2-7, with 10 positions matching TRBD1. In germline, CDR1 is SGHDN, CDR2 FVKESK. The junction had 9 bases not matched to a gene; V was cut back by 2 bases and J by 5 bases. The CDR3 spans 16 residues. The CDR3 DNA reads TGTGCCAGCAGCCAACCTACTGGACAGGGGGTGGACGAGCAGTACTTC. This gives the protein CASSQPTGQGVDEQYF.

This clonotype occurred a few times. The rearrangement joins TRBV13 to TRBJ2-2, with D possibly being TRBD1 (6 bases). V lost 5 bases, J lost 8 bases, and 18 bases lay in between. The CDR3 has 15 amino acids. The germline V gene has CDR1 PRHDT and CDR2 FYEKMQ (reference sequence). CDR3 region: CASSHTQGGAGELFF. The CDR3 bases are TGTGCCAGCAGCCACACACAGGGTGGGGCTGGGGAGCTGTTTTTT.

At least ten counts were recorded for this clonotype. The chain recombines TRBV6-2 or TRBV6-3 with TRBJ2-5; D possibly corresponds to TRBD2 (6 bases). V dropped 2 bases and J dropped 6 bases, with 13 bases sitting between them. CDR1 and CDR2 (germline): MNHEY, SVGEGT. The CDR3 contains 14 residues. CDR3 DNA: TGTGCCAGCAGTTACATCGGGAGTGGACAGACCCAGTACTTC. Its translation: CASSYIGSGQTQYF.

The chain uses TRBV10-2 and TRBJ2-5; 12 positions match TRBD2. Germline-derived CDR1 and CDR2 are WSHSY and SAAADI. V trimming: 4 bases; J trimming: 3 bases; junction bases outside the gene matches: 6. The length of the CDR3 is 16 residues. CDR3 coding DNA: TGCGCCAGCAGTGCGAGGACTAGCGGGACAAAAGAGACCCAGTACTTC. This encodes CASSARTSGTKETQYF.

This clonotype appeared many times. The chain uses TRBV9 and TRBJ2-1, with D unresolved. The germline V and J ends were trimmed by 1 base and 8 bases, with 10 bases remaining between them. CDR1 SGDLS and CDR2 YYNGEE come from the germline V gene. This CDR3 contains 13 residues. The CDR3 spells CASSVNHGDEQFF. The CDR3 DNA reads TGTGCCAGCAGCGTAAACCATGGCGATGAGCAGTTCTTC.

This clonotype showed up many times. The chain is built from TRBV6-2 or TRBV6-3 and TRBJ2-3, with D hard to call. Trimming took 0 bases from V and 6 from J, leaving 22 bases between them. The CDR3 sequence is 18 residues long. The V gene's germline CDR1 is MNHEY and CDR2 SVGEGT. CDR3 sequence: CASSYSLDRTPTADTQYF. CDR3 bases: TGTGCCAGCAGTTACTCCTTGGACCGTACACCAACGGCGGATACGCAGTATTTT.

This clonotype rates as medium-sized (0.01 to 0.1%). The rearrangement joins TRBV27 to TRBJ2-1; 12 bases agree with TRBD2. The CDR3 sequence is 13 residues long. Germline assignment: CDR1 MNHEY and CDR2 SMNVEV (reference sequence). J was trimmed by 7 bases and V by 5 bases; bases with no gene match: 0. CDR3 sequence: CASSTSGRNEQFF. CDR3 DNA: TGTGCCAGCAGTACTAGCGGGAGGAATGAGCAGTTCTTC.

This clonotype showed up many times. The rearrangement links TRBV27 to TRBJ1-3, with 8 positions matching TRBD1. Trimming at V came to 5 bases and at J to 0 bases, leaving 3 bases not matched to a gene. This CDR3 comprises 15 residues. Germline V gives CDR1 MNHEY, CDR2 SMNVEV (reference sequence). CDR3 region: CASSVTGGSGNTIYF. DNA of the CDR3: TGTGCCAGCAGTGTTACAGGGGGCTCTGGAAACACCATATATTTT.

The table lists this clonotype with many counts. The chain uses TRBV20-1 and TRBJ2-7, with D possibly TRBD2 on 6 matching bases. In germline, CDR1 is DFQATT, CDR2 SNEGSKA (reference sequence). The V and J ends lost 0 bases and 3 bases respectively, with 15 bases between them. This CDR3 is built from 15 residues. The CDR3: CSARDPGQGGYEQYF. In DNA form, the CDR3 reads TGCAGTGCTAGAGATCCGGGGCAGGGAGGCTACGAGCAGTACTTC.

This clonotype was found many times. The chain carries TRBV20-1 and TRBJ2-7, with TRBD1 matching 8 bases. CDR1 DFQATT and CDR2 SNEGSKA come from the germline V gene (reference sequence). The CDR3 length is 13 residues. V dropped 4 bases and J dropped 7; count of bases not matched to a gene: 9. In DNA, the CDR3 is TGCAGTGCTACCGGGACAGGCCCTTGGGAGCAGTACTTC. Protein product: CSATGTGPWEQYF.

This clonotype came up a few times. V and J are TRBV6-5 and TRBJ2-5, with D possibly matching TRBD1 (6 bases). The germline V gene has CDR1 MNHEY and CDR2 SVGAGI. This CDR3 is built from 12 residues. The germline V and J ends were trimmed by 6 bases and 7 bases, with 12 bases remaining between them. CDR3 coding DNA: TGTGCCAGCAGCGGACAGCCGATGACCCAGTACTTC. Translated, it gives CASSGQPMTQYF.

This clonotype was detected ten times or more. The CDR3 sequence: CASAPWGSEQYF. Written as DNA, the CDR3 is TGTGCCAGCGCTCCCTGGGGGAGCGAGCAGTACTTC. V gene TRBV6-6 combines with J gene TRBJ2-7, with D perhaps being TRBD1 or TRBD2 (5 bases each). Trimming took off 8 bases at V and 6 bases at J, with 14 bases between the two ends. Germline loops: CDR1 MNHNY, CDR2 SVGAGI (reference sequence). The CDR3 is 12 amino acids.

This clonotype showed up just a few times. The chain employs TRBV20-1 and TRBJ2-3; possible D gene TRBD2, 7 bases. Germline assignment: CDR1 DFQATT and CDR2 SNEGSKA (reference sequence). The CDR3 sequence is 11 residues long. For the CDR3, the DNA is TGCAGCAAAATCGGGGGGACAACGCAGTATTTT. Protein: CSKIGGTTQYF.

The sample holds many counts of this clonotype. V is TRBV4-3 and J is TRBJ2-3; D is uncertain. V lost 2 bases and J 1 base, leaving 4 bases between the germline ends. This CDR3 spans 13 amino acids. CDR1 is LGHNA, CDR2 YSLEER, per germline. CDR3: CASSQLRTDTQYF. The CDR3 coding sequence is TGCGCCAGCAGCCAACTACGCACAGATACGCAGTATTTT.

In this sample, this clonotype turned up many times. V and J are TRBV12-3 or TRBV12-4 and TRBJ2-1; 10 nucleotides match TRBD2. The CDR3 is 15 amino acids. V lost 6 bases and J lost 1; bases outside the gene matches: 3. The CDR3 coding sequence is TGTGCCAGCAGGTCTAGCGGGAGTTCCTACAATGAGCAGTTCTTC. This translates into CASRSSGSSYNEQFF.